This T cell receptor (beta chain) emerged from a study of shared clonotypes between healthy human individuals. Trimming at V came to 1 base and at J to 8 bases, leaving 5 bases not matched to a gene. The CDR3 totals 14 residues. The germline V gene has CDR1 MDHEN and CDR2 SYDVKM. CD4+ cells underwent separation, giving CD45RA+ naive and CD45RA-negative memory subsets. On this clone itself: The antigen remains undetermined.

Original processing notes: Sequence data from immunoSEQ were junction-only and lacked quality scores; consequently, filtering differed. The table came from immunoSEQ multiplex PCR; TCRdb's copy has only in-frame clones and leaves some out. The V and J calls and clone size come from that table; D and trimming were worked out from the DNA. The table records roughly 1,100,000 clones, about three quarters of them present only once. General observations from the study: Some naive CD4 clonotypes, roughly 5%, turned up in common across four donors. Since donors were few, the genetic and exposure-history diversity represented was limited.

Sequencing input: memory CD4+ T cells sorted from blood. Stated subset: CD45RA-negative fraction. The receptor's source is a man between 18 and 35 years old in good health. This chain connects TRBV28 to TRBJ1-2; 9 bases match TRBD1. CDR3 amino acids: CASSLLDRGVGYTF. DNA for the CDR3: TGTGCCAGCAGTTTATTGGACAGGGGAGTAGGCTACACCTTC.